This TCR beta chain comes out of a study of identical twins. In this sample, this clonotype turned up a few times. TCRdb independently ran MiXCR on the 5' RACE reads; one entry per CDR3 protein. The data contain a few hundred thousand distinct CDR3 sequences, about 10% of them singletons. This TCR was recovered from a woman between 45 and 65 years old in good health. Material: naive T cells sorted from blood.

The CDR3 coding sequence is TGCGCCAGCAGTCCAGGGGAGGCCTATGGCTACACCTTC. Translation: CASSPGEAYGYTF. The chain combines TRBV4-1 with TRBJ1-2; D possibly corresponds to TRBD1 (6 bases). CDR3 size: 13 residues. Trimming took off 6 bases at V and 4 bases at J, with 12 bases between the two ends. Germline CDR1 is MGHRA and CDR2 is YSYEKL.